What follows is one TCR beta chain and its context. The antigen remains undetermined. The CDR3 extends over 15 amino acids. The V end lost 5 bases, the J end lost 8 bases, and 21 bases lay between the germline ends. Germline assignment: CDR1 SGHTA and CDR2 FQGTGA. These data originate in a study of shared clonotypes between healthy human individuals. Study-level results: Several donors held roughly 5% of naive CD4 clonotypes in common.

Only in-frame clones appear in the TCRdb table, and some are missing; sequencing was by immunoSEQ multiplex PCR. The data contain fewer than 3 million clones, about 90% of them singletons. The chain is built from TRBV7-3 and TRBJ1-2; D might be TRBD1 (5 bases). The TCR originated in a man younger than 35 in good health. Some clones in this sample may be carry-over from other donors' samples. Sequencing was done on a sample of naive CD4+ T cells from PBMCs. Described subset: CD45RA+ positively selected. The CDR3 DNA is TGTGCCAGCAGCGACGGGACGGGGTCGAGTGGAGGCTACACCTTC. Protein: CASSDGTGSSGGYTF.